These 14 T cell receptor beta chains were all obtained from the same sample, sequenced in a study of cytomegalovirus exposure and HLA in healthy donors. This PCR relied on a set of 60 Vbeta primers and 13 Jbeta primers. TCRdb's table, derived via immunoSEQ multiplex PCR, lists solely in-frame clones and lacks some. The profile shows 120,000 or so clones, 74% of them singletons. Sequencing was carried out using PBMCs. The receptors here all came from a woman aged 45-65 years in good health and CMV-seropositive.

This clone was found once. The chain has TRBV6-1 and TRBJ1-3; no firm D call. The CDR3 consists of 14 residues. Germline lookup yields CDR1 MNHNS and CDR2 SASEGT. The V end was cut by 10 bases, the J end by 0 bases, with 13 bases between. The CDR3 DNA reads as TGTGCCATCGCCAAGGGAGGCTCTGGAAACACCATATATTTT. Translated, it gives CAIAKGGSGNTIYF.

The table lists this clone with a few counts. V usage is TRBV2 and J usage is TRBJ1-5, with a tentative D call TRBD1 (5 bases). Germline V gene sequence: CDR1 SNHLY, CDR2 FYNNEI. This CDR3 is built from 15 residues. The V gene lost 5 bases and the J gene lost 0 bases, with 11 bases spanning the gap. In DNA form, the CDR3 reads TGTGCCAGCAGTACGACAGTGTATAGCAATCAGCCCCAGCATTTT. Translation: CASSTTVYSNQPQHF.

The chain uses TRBV9 and TRBJ2-7; TRBD2 matches at 8 bases. Looked up from germline, CDR1 is SGDLS and CDR2 is YYNGEE. The ends lost 4 bases at V and 4 bases at J; junction bases unmatched: 7. The CDR3 sequence is 14 residues long. CDR3 in DNA: TGTGCCAGCAGCAAGGCCGGGGGGGGTTACGAGCAGTACTTC. Translation: CASSKAGGGYEQYF. The full variable domain, completed using reference TRBV9 and TRBJ2-7, is DSGVTQTPKHLITATGQRVTLRCSPRSGDLSVYWYQQSLDQGLQFLIQYYNGEERAKGNILERFSAQQFPDLHSELNLSSLELGDSALYFCASSKAGGGYEQYFGPGTRLTVT.

This chain uses TRBV14 with TRBJ2-5; D is unresolved. The V gene's germline CDR1 is SGHDN and CDR2 FVKESK. The V gene lost 1 base and the J gene lost 1 base, with 4 bases spanning the gap. This CDR3 region has 13 residues. The CDR3 DNA reads TGTGCCAGCAGCCAAGGACTCCAAGAGACCCAGTACTTC. It yields the protein CASSQGLQETQYF.

The chain couples TRBV20-1 to TRBJ1-1; TRBD1 agrees at 9 bases. V lost 4 bases, J lost 6 bases, and 0 bases stayed unmatched. The CDR3 is 11 amino acids. Looked up from germline, CDR1 is DFQATT and CDR2 is SNEGSKA (reference sequence). CDR3 in DNA: TGCAGTGCTAACAGGGGGCCTGAAGCTTTCTTT. Encoded protein: CSANRGPEAFF.

J is TRBJ2-1 and V is TRBV2; tentative D call: TRBD2 (6 bases). The CDR3 covers 19 residues. Germline V gene data show CDR1 as SNHLY and CDR2 as FYNNEI. V was shortened by 3 bases and J by 8 bases, with 29 bases between the two germline ends. The DNA of the CDR3 is TGTGCCAGCAGTGATTCTGTCGGCGGCCGCCGGGACTTAAGGTATGAGCAGTTCTTC. It translates to CASSDSVGGRRDLRYEQFF.

This clone was counted between two and nine times. V is TRBV5-1 and J is TRBJ1-3; TRBD1 agrees at 8 bases. Germline lookup yields CDR1 SGHRS and CDR2 YFSETQ. The CDR3 has 15 residues. J gave up 1 base and V 0 bases, and 0 bases lay outside the gene matches. The CDR3: CASSLGTGSGNTIYF. Here the CDR3 DNA reads TGCGCCAGCAGCTTGGGGACAGGGTCTGGAAACACCATATATTTT.

The rearrangement links TRBV7-9 to TRBJ2-7; a weak D match, TRBD2 (6 bases). CDR1 and CDR2 (germline): SEHNR, FQNEAQ (reference sequence). This CDR3 spans 14 amino acids. V was cut by 6 bases and J by 0 bases, with 12 bases left in between. The CDR3: CASRSAGSSYEQYF. The CDR3 DNA reads as TGTGCCAGCAGGTCGGCGGGGAGCTCCTACGAGCAGTACTTC.

This sequence joins TRBV9 and TRBJ2-2, with 13 bases aligning to TRBD2. V shed 0 bases and J 2 bases; nucleotides not matched to a gene: 4. This CDR3 spans 18 amino acids. CDR1 and CDR2 from the germline V gene are SGDLS and YYNGEE. The CDR3 DNA reads as TGTGCCAGCAGCGTAGAACTAGCGGGAGGGCTAAACACCGGGGAGCTGTTTTTT. The encoded protein is CASSVELAGGLNTGELFF.

The rearrangement joins TRBV5-1 to TRBJ2-1; the match to TRBD1 covers 8 bases. Germline V gives CDR1 SGHRS, CDR2 YFSETQ. The CDR3 consists of 15 residues. Trimming at V came to 5 bases and at J to 3 bases, leaving 7 bases not matched to a gene. CDR3 in amino acids: CASRDGTGLYNEQFF. CDR3 in DNA: TGCGCCAGCAGGGACGGGACAGGACTCTACAATGAGCAGTTCTTC.

The genes are TRBV5-1 and TRBJ2-3, with a tentative D call TRBD2 (7 bases). CDR3 length: 14 amino acids. V gave up 6 bases and J gave up 4 bases, with 15 bases separating them. CDR1 SGHRS and CDR2 YFSETQ come from the germline V gene. The CDR3 protein is CASTEGGAADTQYF. In nucleotides, the CDR3 is TGCGCCAGCACGGAAGGGGGGGCGGCAGATACGCAGTATTTT.

The V and J genes are TRBV11-2 and TRBJ2-5; 8 bases agree with TRBD1. The J call is uncertain, as TRBJ2-7 better fits the DNA end. Germline V gene data show CDR1 as SGHAT and CDR2 as FQNNGV. CDR3 length: 13 amino acids. CDR3 nucleotide sequence: TGTGCCAGCAGCTTAGGGACAGGGATCGAGCAGTACTTC. Amino acid sequence: CASSLGTGIEQYF.

The chain uses TRBV6-1 and TRBJ2-5; no definite D call. The germline CDR1 and CDR2 sequences are MNHNS and SASEGT. The germline V and J ends were trimmed by 1 base and 6 bases, with 12 bases remaining between them. The CDR3 totals 14 residues. Here the CDR3 reads CASSEGPGWKTQYF. DNA for the CDR3: TGTGCCAGCAGTGAAGGCCCCGGGTGGAAGACCCAGTACTTC.

This clone was detected once. This sequence joins TRBV12-5 and TRBJ2-2; 7 bases line up with TRBD1. The CDR3 spans 17 residues. V lost 1 base and J lost 3; bases outside the gene matches: 8. Germline loops: CDR1 LGHNT, CDR2 FRNRAP. For the CDR3, the DNA is TGTGCTAGTGGTTTGGATACGACAGGGTTCGACACCGGGGAGCTGTTTTTT. Translation gives CASGLDTTGFDTGELFF. The variable domain in full, completed from reference TRBV12-5 and TRBJ2-2, reads DARVTQTPRHKVTEMGQEVTMRCQPILGHNTVFWYRQTMMQGLELLAYFRNRAPLDDSGMPKDRFSAEMPDATLATLKIQPSEPRDSAVYFCASGLDTTGFDTGELFFGEGSRLTVL.